This TCR beta chain was profiled in a study of T cell changes during pregnancy in multiple sclerosis. Using immunoSEQ multiplex PCR, the repertoire was profiled, and TCRdb retains in-frame clones only, with some absent. Among roughly 48,000 clones listed, 88% were seen once. The sequence was obtained from a female donor with multiple sclerosis, enrolled in a pregnancy study. The sequencing here drew on CD4+ T cells from peripheral blood mononuclear cells, taken in the second trimester of pregnancy.

The CDR3 coding sequence is TGTGCCAGCAGCGGGGGGACAGGGATGAACACTGAAGCTTTCTTT. Amino acid sequence: CASSGGTGMNTEAFF. V gene TRBV7-9 combines with J gene TRBJ1-1; 9 bases map to TRBD1. The V gene end was trimmed by 5 bases and the J gene end by 0 bases; junction bases not matched to a gene: 4. Germline V CDR1 and CDR2: SEHNR, FQNEAQ (reference sequence). The CDR3 consists of 15 residues.